The 7 T cell receptor beta chains in this list originate from one sample, sequenced in a study of blood T cell repertoires in COVID-19. The assay was immunoSEQ multiplex PCR, and TCRdb's table has in-frame clones only and misses some. The sample records 45,000 to 65,000 clones, around 92% being singletons. The sample was peripheral blood. These receptors were taken from a man older than 75 with active or convalescent COVID-19.

J is TRBJ2-5 and V is TRBV29-1; 15 nucleotides agree with TRBD2. In germline, CDR1 is SQVTM, CDR2 ANQGSEA. This CDR3 is 15 amino acids long. Germline trimming cut 7 bases from V and 5 bases from J; bases unmatched to any gene: 8. The CDR3 nucleotides read TGCAGCGCCGGACTAGCGGGAGGGATCGGGGAGACCCAGTACTTC. This codes for CSAGLAGGIGETQYF.

The CDR3 here is CASSLNSGSPGSTDTQYF. The CDR3 DNA follows: TGTGCCAGCAGCTTAAATTCGGGTTCCCCTGGCAGCACAGATACGCAGTATTTT. The rearrangement uses TRBV7-3 and TRBJ2-3; D remains ambiguous. CDR3 length equals 18 residues. V gave up 1 base and J gave up 0 bases, with 17 bases separating them. Germline CDR1 and CDR2: SGHTA and FQGTGA.

The chain uses TRBV30 and TRBJ1-3; perhaps TRBD1 as D (5 bases). Trimming took off 2 bases at V and 4 bases at J, with 24 bases between the two ends. Germline loops: CDR1 GTSNPN, CDR2 SVGIG (reference sequence). The CDR3 contains 18 residues. In DNA, the CDR3 is TGTGCCTGGAGTCCGGCTAACAATCTCGGGGGAATAGGAAACACCATATATTTT. Protein sequence: CAWSPANNLGGIGNTIYF.

The V call is TRBV25-1, the J call TRBJ1-6, with D unclear. CDR1 MGHDK and CDR2 SYGVNS come from the germline V gene. V lost 6 bases and J 5 bases, leaving 8 bases between the germline ends. CDR3 length equals 13 residues. The CDR3 protein is CASSLQNNSPLHF. The DNA of the CDR3 is TGTGCCAGCAGCCTACAGAATAATTCACCCCTCCACTTT.

The chain joins TRBV4-1 to TRBJ2-1; 9 bases are a match to TRBD1. Germline trimming cut 3 bases from V and 7 bases from J; bases unmatched to any gene: 13. This CDR3 region has 17 residues. The V gene's germline CDR1 is MGHRA and CDR2 YSYEKL. CDR3 loop: CASSQGHSTGGKNEQFF. CDR3 in DNA: TGCGCCAGCAGCCAGGGTCATTCGACAGGGGGTAAGAATGAGCAGTTCTTC.

This chain joins TRBV9 and TRBJ2-1; D perhaps matches TRBD2 (7 bases). The CDR3 loop spans 15 amino acids. Germline CDR1 and CDR2: SGDLS and YYNGEE. V shed 3 bases and J shed 0 bases, with 10 bases lying between them. Here the CDR3 DNA reads TGTGCCAGCAGCGCCCGGGGGGCCTCCTACAATGAGCAGTTCTTC. Translation gives CASSARGASYNEQFF.

The chain uses TRBV14 and TRBJ1-2, with D possibly being TRBD1 (6 bases). The CDR3 runs to 14 residues. V shed 1 base and J shed 3 bases, with 9 bases lying between them. CDR1 is SGHDN, CDR2 FVKESK, per germline. The CDR3 reads CASSQARTDYGYTF. CDR3 nucleotides: TGTGCCAGCAGCCAAGCTCGGACAGACTATGGCTACACCTTC.